This T cell receptor beta chain was obtained from a study of regulatory T cells in long-lasting Graves disease. Time point defined: newly diagnosed GD, antithyroid drugs for less than 3 months. The TCR library was prepared using RNA isolated from PBMCs. Germline CDR1 reads LNHDA; CDR2 reads SQIVND (reference sequence). This CDR3 comprises 13 residues. V was clipped by 8 bases and J by 5 bases, with 16 bases between them. Arm-PCR with iRepertoire HTBI primers amplified the CDR3 regions for these TCR beta libraries. TCRdb analysed the multiplex PCR reads with MiXCR anew, one entry per CDR3 protein. The table shows some 250,000 distinct CDR3 sequences, with under 20% occurring only once. Findings and caveats of the study: A limited number of samples was an acknowledged limitation.

In regard to this clonotype: The antigen is undetermined.

These data also featured in a second study, about T cells in Graves' hyperthyroidism and ophthalmopathy.

The receptor's source is a woman in her twenties or thirties with Graves disease. The material sequenced was peripheral blood mononuclear cells (PBMCs), taken at new diagnosis, from a patient treated with antithyroid drugs. The rearrangement links TRBV19 to TRBJ2-7, with D perhaps TRBD1 (6 bases). The CDR3 bases are TGTGCCAGTGCCGGGACACATAACCACGAGCAGTACTTC. Protein sequence: CASAGTHNHEQYF.